These 20 T cell receptor beta chains were all obtained from the same sample, sequenced in a study of Ad26.COV2.S vaccination and SARS-CoV-2 variants. Only in-frame clones appear in the TCRdb table, and some are missing; sequencing was by immunoSEQ multiplex PCR. The sample holds hundreds of thousands of clones, roughly 87% seen once. The treatment denotes: about 20 received Ad26.COV2.S at low or high dose, single or two shots; five or six received placebo; per-sample allocation not given. Day 63 after the first vaccine or placebo injection was the time point for sampling. This specimen consisted of peripheral blood, obtained in a trial of Ad26.COV2.S vaccine versus placebo. These receptors all stem from a person between 18 and 60 years old who received the Ad26.COV2.S COVID-19 vaccine or a placebo.

V usage is TRBV3-1 (or the pseudogene TRBV3-2) and J usage is TRBJ1-4; D gene ambiguous. CDR1 and CDR2 from the germline V gene are LGHDT and YNNKEL (reference sequence). V was pared by 0 bases and J by 4 bases, with 15 bases between. The CDR3 sequence is 17 residues long. The DNA for the CDR3 is TGTGCCAGCAGCCAAGATAAGATCGCGTGGGGTAATGAAAAACTGTTTTTT. Protein product: CASSQDKIAWGNEKLFF.

The chain is built from TRBV7-9 and TRBJ2-5; TRBD2 matches 7 bases. After removal of 5 bases from V and 2 bases from J, the junction contained 8 bases not matched to a gene. The CDR3 consists of 15 residues. Germline assignment: CDR1 SEHNR and CDR2 FQNEAQ (reference sequence). The CDR3 spells CASSQWDGGQETQYF. DNA for the CDR3: TGTGCCAGCAGCCAATGGGACGGGGGGCAAGAGACCCAGTACTTC.

This clone was detected once. The chain combines TRBV4-3 with TRBJ2-1, with D possibly matching TRBD1 (5 bases). Trimming removed 5 bases at V and 7 bases at J, with 12 bases between. Germline CDR1 is LGHNA and CDR2 is YSLEER. There are 13 residues in the CDR3. The CDR3 nucleotides are TGCGCCAGCAGCGGAACGTCAGGGAATGAGCAGTTCTTC. As protein: CASSGTSGNEQFF.

This clone was recorded only once. The chain is built from TRBV5-1 and TRBJ1-2; D gene uncertain. Germline V gives CDR1 SGHRS, CDR2 YFSETQ. There are 13 residues in the CDR3. V shed 7 bases and J shed 4 bases, with 14 bases lying between them. The CDR3 DNA is TGCGCCAGCGGACTTGGTGAGGCCTATGGCTACACCTTC. It specifies CASGLGEAYGYTF.

This chain links TRBV5-1 with TRBJ1-4, with 7 bases lining up with TRBD1. The germline CDR1 and CDR2 sequences are SGHRS and YFSETQ. Trimming cost V 4 bases and J 4 bases; bases outside gene matches: 4. CDR3 size: 14 residues. The CDR3 region has the DNA TGCGCCAGCAGCCGGGGACAGCATAATGAAAAACTGTTTTTT. Encoded protein: CASSRGQHNEKLFF.

In this sample, this clone turned up once. The chain combines TRBV18 with TRBJ2-1; D possibly uses TRBD1 or TRBD2 (6 bases each). The CDR3 sequence is 16 residues long. The germline CDR1 and CDR2 sequences are KGHSH and LQKENI. V was pared by 0 bases and J by 2 bases, with 11 bases between. CDR3 in DNA: TGTGCCAGCTCACCACCAGGGGGGCCTACCTACAATGAGCAGTTCTTC. It is translated as CASSPPGGPTYNEQFF.

The gene calls are TRBV11-3 and TRBJ2-3; D is possibly TRBD1 (6 bases). CDR1 and CDR2 (germline): SGHNT, YENEEA. The CDR3 is 13 residues long. V lost 3 bases and J lost 4, with 8 bases in between. CDR3 loop: CASSFGQPDTQYF. DNA of the CDR3: TGTGCCAGCAGCTTCGGACAGCCAGATACGCAGTATTTT.

The chain employs TRBV29-1 and TRBJ2-1, with D possibly TRBD2 on 5 matching bases. Germline-derived CDR1 and CDR2 are SQVTM and ANQGSEA. The CDR3 loop spans 14 amino acids. V lost 1 base and J 4 bases, leaving 11 bases between the germline ends. Here the CDR3 reads CSVEGLAEYNEQFF. In nucleotides, the CDR3 is TGCAGCGTTGAAGGGCTAGCCGAGTACAATGAGCAGTTCTTC.

CDR3 amino acids: CASSTPGTGVVNTEAFF. As DNA, the CDR3 is TGTGCCAGCAGCACCCCCGGGACAGGGGTGGTGAACACTGAAGCTTTCTTT. The rearrangement joins TRBV5-4 to TRBJ1-1; TRBD1 agrees at 10 bases. The CDR3 covers 17 residues. V shed 4 bases, J shed 0 bases, and the junction held 9 bases outside the gene matches. Germline CDR1 SGHNT, CDR2 YYREEE (reference sequence). The whole variable domain, filled in from reference TRBV5-4 and TRBJ1-1, reads ETGVTQSPTHLIKTRGQQVTLRCSSQSGHNTVSWYQQALGQGPQFIFQYYREEENGRGNFPPRFSGLQFPNYSSELNVNALELDDSALYLCASSTPGTGVVNTEAFFGQGTRLTVV.

About this clone: One end of the junction is discordant with germline, which a read error may explain. The rearrangement joins TRBV4-1 to TRBJ2-5; D may be TRBD1 or TRBD2 (5 bases each). CDR1 and CDR2 (germline): MGHRA, YSYEKL. The CDR3 extends over 13 amino acids. The CDR3 loop is CASSQDSGRDADF. CDR3 DNA: TGCGCCAGCAGCCAAGATTCTGGCAGGGACGCGGACTTC.

This chain connects TRBV2 to TRBJ2-3; 8 positions match TRBD1. Germline lookup yields CDR1 SNHLY and CDR2 FYNNEI. The CDR3 loop spans 14 amino acids. V was clipped by 7 bases and J by 6 bases; unmatched bases: 9. The CDR3: CASIGQGAGDTQYF. The CDR3 coding sequence is TGTGCCAGCATTGGGCAGGGGGCAGGGGATACGCAGTATTTT.

Comments on this clone: One junction end does not reproduce the germline sequence, and a read error may be involved. The rearrangement uses TRBV28 and TRBJ2-7; D is unresolved. CDR3 size: 12 residues. Looked up from germline, CDR1 is MDHEN and CDR2 is SYDVKM. CDR3 sequence (DNA): TGTGCCAGCAGTTTACCGGGTTACGGGCAGTACTTC. Protein product: CASSLPGYGQYF.

V usage is TRBV2 and J usage is TRBJ1-1; TRBD1 agrees at 7 bases. CDR3 size: 16 residues. V was pared by 5 bases and J by 1 base, with 10 bases of the junction left unmatched. Germline CDR1 and CDR2: SNHLY and FYNNEI. CDR3 DNA: TGTGCCAGCAGTCACAGGCCCGGGACAGAGAACACTGAAGCTTTCTTT. Protein product: CASSHRPGTENTEAFF.

The chain employs TRBV3-1 (or the pseudogene TRBV3-2) and TRBJ2-7, with TRBD1 matching over 7 bases. CDR3 size: 17 residues. The V gene end was trimmed by 1 base and the J gene end by 1 base; junction bases not matched to a gene: 10. Looked up from germline, CDR1 is LGHDT and CDR2 is YNNKEL (reference sequence). CDR3 loop: CASSQASGQESSYEQYF. The CDR3, as DNA: TGTGCCAGCAGCCAAGCCTCCGGACAGGAAAGTTCCTACGAGCAGTACTTC.

The chain recombines TRBV21-1 with TRBJ2-4; the table's TRBD1 call for D was not verified on the DNA. TRBV21-1 is marked as a pseudogene. The CDR3 runs to 16 residues. This CDR3 reads CASPPRTALAKNIQYF. The CDR3 DNA follows: TGTGCCAGCCCTCCCCGGACAGCCCTAGCCAAAAACATTCAGTACTTC.

In regard to this clone: Other DNA sequences from this sample encode an identical CDR3 as well. This chain connects TRBV9 to TRBJ1-1; 7 positions match TRBD1. CDR3 size: 13 residues. The junction had 0 bases not matched to a gene; V was cut back by 0 bases and J by 4 bases. CDR1 and CDR2 from the germline V gene are SGDLS and YYNGEE. The DNA for the CDR3 is TGTGCCAGCAGCGTAGGGACAGGCACTGAAGCTTTCTTT. Its translation is CASSVGTGTEAFF.

V gene TRBV6-5 combines with J gene TRBJ1-3; D is perhaps TRBD1 (5 bases). Germline CDR1 is MNHEY and CDR2 is SVGAGI. The V end lost 1 base, the J end lost 3 bases, and 10 bases lay between the germline ends. The CDR3 is 15 residues long. The CDR3 DNA is TGTGCCAGCAGTTACTATCCTACAGGTGGAAACACCATATATTTT. This codes for CASSYYPTGGNTIYF.

The genes are TRBV5-1 and TRBJ1-1; D is ambiguous. Germline V gene lookup returns CDR1 SGHRS and CDR2 YFSETQ. The CDR3 length is 13 residues. V lost 4 bases, J lost 5 bases, and 12 bases lay in between. The CDR3 protein is CASSTIGETEAFF. CDR3 DNA: TGCGCCAGCAGCACAATTGGCGAGACTGAAGCTTTCTTT.

J is TRBJ2-1 and V is TRBV25-1, with D uncertain. The germline CDR1 and CDR2 sequences are MGHDK and SYGVNS. CDR3 length: 11 amino acids. The germline V and J ends were trimmed by 7 bases and 7 bases, with 8 bases remaining between them. CDR3 sequence (DNA): TGTGCCAGCACGGGCGGTAATGAGCAGTTCTTC. It is translated as CASTGGNEQFF.

The chain couples TRBV9 to TRBJ1-5, with unresolved D. The ends were cut back, 0 bases at V and 9 bases at J, with 13 bases in the middle. Germline V gene lookup returns CDR1 SGDLS and CDR2 YYNGEE. The CDR3 loop spans 14 amino acids. This CDR3 is CASSVAGSLGPQHF. The CDR3 region has the DNA TGTGCCAGCAGCGTAGCCGGCAGCCTTGGGCCCCAGCATTTT.